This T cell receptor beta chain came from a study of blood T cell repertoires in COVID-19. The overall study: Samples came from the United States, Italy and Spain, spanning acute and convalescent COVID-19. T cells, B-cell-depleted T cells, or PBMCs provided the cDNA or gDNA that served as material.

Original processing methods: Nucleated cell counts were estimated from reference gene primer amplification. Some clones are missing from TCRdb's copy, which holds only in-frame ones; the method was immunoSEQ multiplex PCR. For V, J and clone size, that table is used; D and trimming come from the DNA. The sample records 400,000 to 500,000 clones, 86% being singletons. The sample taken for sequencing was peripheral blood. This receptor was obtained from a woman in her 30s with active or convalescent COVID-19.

DNA of the CDR3: TGTGCCAGCAGCTTAGTAGGGGATCGCACAGATACGCAGTATTTT. It yields the protein CASSLVGDRTDTQYF. V gene TRBV7-6 combines with J gene TRBJ2-3; a weak D match, TRBD1 (5 bases). From germline, CDR1 is SGHVS and CDR2 FNYEAQ. V was shortened by 1 base and J by 1 base, with 9 bases between the two germline ends. The length of the CDR3 is 15 residues. The whole variable domain, remainder taken from reference TRBV7-6 and TRBJ2-3, is GAGVSQSPRYKVTKRGQDVALRCDPISGHVSLYWYRQALGQGPEFLTYFNYEAQQDKSGLPNDRFSAERPEGSISTLTIQRTEQRDSAMYRCASSLVGDRTDTQYFGPGTRLTVL.